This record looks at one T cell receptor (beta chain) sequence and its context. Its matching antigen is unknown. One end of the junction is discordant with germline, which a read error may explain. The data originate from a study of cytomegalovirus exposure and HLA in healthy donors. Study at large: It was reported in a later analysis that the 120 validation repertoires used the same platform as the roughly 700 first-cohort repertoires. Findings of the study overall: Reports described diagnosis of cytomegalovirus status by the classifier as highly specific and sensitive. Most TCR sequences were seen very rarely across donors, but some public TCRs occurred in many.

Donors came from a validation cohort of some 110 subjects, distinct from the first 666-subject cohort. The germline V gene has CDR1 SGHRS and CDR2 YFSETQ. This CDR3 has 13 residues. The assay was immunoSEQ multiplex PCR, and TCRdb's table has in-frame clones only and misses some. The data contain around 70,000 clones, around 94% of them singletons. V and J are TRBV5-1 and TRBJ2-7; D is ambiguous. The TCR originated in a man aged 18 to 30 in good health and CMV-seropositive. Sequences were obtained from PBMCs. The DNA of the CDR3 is TGCGCCAGCAGCTTGGCCTTCTCCCACGAGCAGTACTTC. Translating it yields CASSLAFSHEQYF.